The clone carrying this T cell receptor beta chain was seen just once. The assay was immunoSEQ multiplex PCR, and TCRdb's table has in-frame clones only and misses some. The repertoire holds roughly 140,000 clones, about 93% seen once, with around 2.5% in the top ten. This CDR3 comprises 14 residues. The V segment lost 5 bases and the J segment 3 bases; nucleotides outside the gene matches: 5. Germline values: CDR1 SGHNT, CDR2 YENEEA. This entry comes from a study of control samples from healthy donors and cancer patients. The TCR comes from a man aged 45-65 years in good health. The sequencing sample was made of blood. The V gene is TRBV11-3, the J gene TRBJ2-7; 9 bases are shared with TRBD1. The CDR3 DNA follows: TGTGCCAGCAGCCTTTTGGGACAGGGCTACGAGCAGTACTTC. Its protein is CASSLLGQGYEQYF.